Listed below are T cell receptor beta chains from one sample, sequenced in a study of cytomegalovirus exposure and HLA in healthy donors. Assay used: immunoSEQ multiplex PCR; TCRdb lists only in-frame clones, some missing. Among roughly 150,000 clones listed, roughly nine tenths were seen once. The sample was PBMCs. These receptor sequences come from a woman aged 18-35 years in good health and CMV-seropositive. Both conserved end residues are part of each CDR3. Each record gives: D gene, clone size, V gene, J gene, CDR3 protein, CDR3 DNA. D genes are given only for firm matches. A row's size may be missing; if present it is once, few, many or a size class.

d_call: -; clone_size: -; v_call: TRBV2; j_call: TRBJ1-5; cdr3_aa: CASSVPGPLSNQPQHF; cdr3_nt: TGTGCCAGCAGTGTTCCAGGGCCCCTTAGCAATCAGCCCCAGCATTTT
d_call: -; clone_size: once; v_call: TRBV29-1; j_call: TRBJ1-2; cdr3_aa: CSVDRNYGYTF; cdr3_nt: TGCAGCGTTGACAGGAACTATGGCTACACCTTC
d_call: -; clone_size: few; v_call: TRBV5-8; j_call: TRBJ1-5; cdr3_aa: CASSDGLEWNQPQHF; cdr3_nt: TGTGCCAGCAGCGATGGGCTGGAATGGAATCAGCCCCAGCATTTT
d_call: TRBD1; clone_size: few; v_call: TRBV5-4; j_call: TRBJ1-4; cdr3_aa: CASSQGTAEKLFF; cdr3_nt: TGTGCCAGCAGCCAGGGGACAGCTGAAAAACTGTTTTTT
d_call: TRBD2; clone_size: -; v_call: TRBV7-8; j_call: TRBJ2-7; cdr3_aa: CASSFGSSGPYEQYF; cdr3_nt: TGTGCCAGCAGCTTCGGGTCTAGCGGACCCTACGAGCAGTACTTC
d_call: TRBD1; clone_size: -; v_call: TRBV29-1; j_call: TRBJ1-1; cdr3_aa: CSVPTTGASGAFF; cdr3_nt: TGCAGCGTCCCGACGACAGGGGCCAGTGGAGCTTTCTTT
d_call: -; clone_size: -; v_call: TRBV18; j_call: TRBJ1-1; cdr3_aa: CASSKDGIAGEAFF; cdr3_nt: TGTGCCAGCTCCAAGGACGGAATAGCGGGTGAAGCTTTCTTT
d_call: -; clone_size: -; v_call: TRBV2; j_call: TRBJ2-1; cdr3_aa: CASYTSYNEQFF; cdr3_nt: TGTGCCAGCTACACGTCATACAATGAGCAGTTCTTC
d_call: TRBD1; clone_size: -; v_call: TRBV6-1; j_call: TRBJ1-2; cdr3_aa: CASRRPPTGGVGYTF; cdr3_nt: TGTGCCAGCAGGCGACCCCCTACAGGGGGAGTTGGCTACACCTTC
d_call: -; clone_size: -; v_call: TRBV21-1; j_call: TRBJ2-3; cdr3_aa: CASNQSSGTGGTDTQYF; cdr3_nt: TGTGCCAGCAACCAATCTAGCGGGACAGGGGGAACAGATACGCAGTATTTT
d_call: -; clone_size: -; v_call: TRBV28; j_call: TRBJ1-1; cdr3_aa: CASSLSLGIGTEAFF; cdr3_nt: TGTGCCAGCAGTTTATCGCTAGGCATAGGCACTGAAGCTTTCTTT
d_call: -; clone_size: -; v_call: TRBV19; j_call: TRBJ2-7; cdr3_aa: CASNPGTKTYEQYF; cdr3_nt: TGTGCCAGTAACCCCGGGACAAAAACCTACGAGCAGTACTTC
d_call: -; clone_size: medium-sized; v_call: TRBV12-5; j_call: TRBJ1-2; cdr3_aa: CASGLVLAQRDYGYTF; cdr3_nt: TGTGCTAGTGGTTTGGTACTGGCTCAGAGGGACTATGGCTACACCTTC
d_call: TRBD1; clone_size: -; v_call: TRBV28; j_call: TRBJ2-7; cdr3_aa: CASSYQPGQGAHEQYF; cdr3_nt: TGTGCCAGCAGCTATCAACCGGGACAGGGGGCCCACGAGCAGTACTTC
d_call: -; clone_size: -; v_call: TRBV6-6; j_call: TRBJ1-5; cdr3_aa: CASNQGLDQPQHF; cdr3_nt: TGTGCCAGCAATCAGGGTTTGGATCAGCCCCAGCATTTT
d_call: -; clone_size: -; v_call: TRBV21-1; j_call: TRBJ1-2; cdr3_aa: CASTTTGNYGYTF; cdr3_nt: TGTGCCAGCACTACGACAGGGAACTATGGCTACACCTTC
d_call: -; clone_size: -; v_call: TRBV4-1; j_call: TRBJ2-4; cdr3_aa: CASSLGTLLAKNIQYF; cdr3_nt: TGCGCCAGCAGCCTGGGGACACTCTTAGCCAAAAACATTCAGTACTTC
d_call: TRBD2; clone_size: -; v_call: TRBV7-9; j_call: TRBJ2-3; cdr3_aa: CASSLGLAGADTQYF; cdr3_nt: TGTGCCAGCAGCTTAGGACTAGCGGGAGCAGATACGCAGTATTTT
d_call: -; clone_size: -; v_call: TRBV2; j_call: TRBJ1-5; cdr3_aa: CASTRRSNQPQHF; cdr3_nt: TGTGCCAGCACGAGGAGATCCAATCAGCCCCAGCATTTT
d_call: -; clone_size: -; v_call: TRBV6-1; j_call: TRBJ2-7; cdr3_aa: CATLPGRLGYEQYF; cdr3_nt: TGTGCCACCCTTCCGGGACGACTAGGGTACGAGCAGTACTTC
d_call: -; clone_size: -; v_call: TRBV6-6; j_call: TRBJ1-5; cdr3_aa: CASTSGGAGQPQHF; cdr3_nt: TGTGCCAGCACCTCCGGCGGGGCAGGTCAGCCCCAGCATTTT
d_call: -; clone_size: -; v_call: TRBV15; j_call: TRBJ2-5; cdr3_aa: CATSRDLRDETQYF; cdr3_nt: TGTGCCACCAGCAGAGATCTGAGGGATGAGACCCAGTACTTC
d_call: TRBD2; clone_size: once; v_call: TRBV7-8; j_call: TRBJ2-3; cdr3_aa: CASSLLGLASTDTQYF; cdr3_nt: TGTGCCAGCAGCTTATTGGGACTAGCGAGCACAGATACGCAGTATTTT
d_call: TRBD2; clone_size: -; v_call: TRBV9; j_call: TRBJ2-5; cdr3_aa: CASSVAPGLAGEETQYF; cdr3_nt: TGTGCCAGCAGCGTGGCCCCGGGACTAGCGGGAGAAGAGACCCAGTACTTC
d_call: -; clone_size: -; v_call: TRBV27; j_call: TRBJ1-2; cdr3_aa: CASSLYGRANYGYTF; cdr3_nt: TGTGCCAGCAGTTTATACGGCAGGGCTAACTATGGCTACACCTTC
d_call: TRBD2; clone_size: -; v_call: TRBV10-1; j_call: TRBJ2-1; cdr3_aa: CASSEIVMGLAGVSNEQFF; cdr3_nt: TGCGCCAGCAGTGAAATTGTTATGGGACTAGCGGGAGTGAGCAATGAGCAGTTCTTC
d_call: TRBD1; clone_size: -; v_call: TRBV4-3; j_call: TRBJ1-2; cdr3_aa: CASSHRQGYGYTF; cdr3_nt: TGCGCCAGCAGCCACAGACAGGGTTATGGCTACACCTTC
d_call: TRBD1; clone_size: -; v_call: TRBV6-6; j_call: TRBJ2-1; cdr3_aa: CASSSPRGQGAYEQFF; cdr3_nt: TGTGCCAGCAGCTCCCCCAGGGGACAGGGGGCTTATGAGCAGTTCTTC
d_call: TRBD1; clone_size: -; v_call: TRBV11-2; j_call: TRBJ2-7; cdr3_aa: CASSLGRQGYEQYF; cdr3_nt: TGTGCCAGCAGCTTAGGGAGACAGGGCTACGAGCAGTACTTC
d_call: -; clone_size: few; v_call: TRBV18; j_call: TRBJ1-1; cdr3_aa: CASSPETAQRTEAFF; cdr3_nt: TGTGCCAGCTCACCGGAGACGGCCCAACGCACTGAAGCTTTCTTT
d_call: TRBD1; clone_size: -; v_call: TRBV27; j_call: TRBJ1-4; cdr3_aa: CASSPRTGTGEKLFF; cdr3_nt: TGTGCCAGCAGTCCGAGGACAGGGACGGGTGAAAAACTGTTTTTT
d_call: TRBD1; clone_size: -; v_call: TRBV7-8; j_call: TRBJ2-2; cdr3_aa: CASTWGGQGIPGELFF; cdr3_nt: TGTGCCAGCACCTGGGGGGGACAGGGTATCCCCGGGGAGCTGTTTTTT
d_call: TRBD2; clone_size: -; v_call: TRBV18; j_call: TRBJ2-1; cdr3_aa: CASSWLGGLLDNEQFF; cdr3_nt: TGTGCCAGCTCATGGCTTGGGGGACTACTAGACAATGAGCAGTTCTTC
d_call: -; clone_size: -; v_call: TRBV7-9; j_call: TRBJ1-2; cdr3_aa: CASSSNNYGYTF; cdr3_nt: TGTGCCAGCAGCTCTAACAACTATGGCTACACCTTC
d_call: -; clone_size: -; v_call: TRBV14; j_call: TRBJ1-2; cdr3_aa: CASSLGGGAYGYTF; cdr3_nt: TGTGCCAGCAGCCTCGGGGGGGGTGCCTATGGCTACACCTTC
d_call: TRBD1; clone_size: -; v_call: TRBV18; j_call: TRBJ2-3; cdr3_aa: CASSQTGPRTSTDTQYF; cdr3_nt: TGTGCCAGCTCACAGACAGGGCCCAGGACGAGCACAGATACGCAGTATTTT
d_call: TRBD2; clone_size: -; v_call: TRBV15; j_call: TRBJ2-7; cdr3_aa: CATSRRTSGGYEQYF; cdr3_nt: TGTGCCACCAGCAGACGGACTAGCGGCGGCTACGAGCAGTACTTC
d_call: -; clone_size: -; v_call: TRBV11-3; j_call: TRBJ2-7; cdr3_aa: CASSLGAPIYF; cdr3_nt: TGTGCCAGCAGCTTAGGCGCTCCAATCTACTTC
d_call: -; clone_size: -; v_call: TRBV6-1; j_call: TRBJ2-4; cdr3_aa: CASSVEAKNIQYF; cdr3_nt: TGTGCCAGCAGTGTAGAAGCCAAAAACATTCAGTACTTC
d_call: TRBD2; clone_size: -; v_call: TRBV28; j_call: TRBJ2-3; cdr3_aa: CASSLRGAGPTDTQYF; cdr3_nt: TGTGCCAGCAGTTTAAGAGGAGCGGGACCCACAGATACGCAGTATTTT
d_call: -; clone_size: -; v_call: TRBV6-5; j_call: TRBJ2-1; cdr3_aa: CASSLGPPRAYNEQFF; cdr3_nt: TGTGCCAGCAGTTTGGGCCCCCCGAGGGCCTACAATGAGCAGTTCTTC
d_call: TRBD2; clone_size: -; v_call: TRBV5-1; j_call: TRBJ2-5; cdr3_aa: CASSSGGPATQYF; cdr3_nt: TGCGCCAGCAGCTCGGGAGGGCCAGCGACCCAGTACTTC
d_call: TRBD1; clone_size: -; v_call: TRBV25-1; j_call: TRBJ1-2; cdr3_aa: CASSTSRDRNGYTF; cdr3_nt: TGTGCCAGCAGTACCTCGAGGGACAGAAATGGCTACACCTTC
d_call: -; clone_size: -; v_call: TRBV7-2; j_call: TRBJ2-7; cdr3_aa: CASSLRTGTTNSYEQYF; cdr3_nt: TGTGCCAGCAGCCTACGTACCGGGACAACCAATTCCTACGAGCAGTACTTC
d_call: -; clone_size: -; v_call: TRBV18; j_call: TRBJ2-7; cdr3_aa: CASSPPTVYEQYF; cdr3_nt: TGTGCCAGCTCACCACCTACTGTTTACGAGCAGTACTTC
d_call: -; clone_size: -; v_call: TRBV7-8; j_call: TRBJ2-7; cdr3_aa: CASSFLLRNEQYF; cdr3_nt: TGTGCCAGCAGCTTCTTACTGCGGAACGAGCAGTACTTC
d_call: -; clone_size: -; v_call: TRBV19; j_call: TRBJ2-7; cdr3_aa: CASSVAKLREQYF; cdr3_nt: TGTGCCAGTAGTGTCGCTAAACTGAGAGAGCAGTACTTC
d_call: -; clone_size: once; v_call: TRBV30; j_call: TRBJ2-5; cdr3_aa: CAWSVRETQYF; cdr3_nt: TGTGCCTGGAGTGTCCGAGAGACCCAGTACTTC
d_call: -; clone_size: -; v_call: TRBV6-4; j_call: TRBJ1-5; cdr3_aa: CASSDSMGRQKYSNQPQHF; cdr3_nt: TGTGCCAGCAGTGACTCGATGGGTAGACAGAAATATAGCAATCAGCCCCAGCATTTT
d_call: TRBD1; clone_size: -; v_call: TRBV13; j_call: TRBJ2-3; cdr3_aa: CASSSTTGSDTQYF; cdr3_nt: TGTGCCAGCAGCTCCACGACAGGGTCAGATACGCAGTATTTT
d_call: -; clone_size: -; v_call: TRBV2; j_call: TRBJ2-3; cdr3_aa: CASKVGGVTDTQYF; cdr3_nt: TGTGCCAGCAAGGTGGGAGGTGTCACAGATACGCAGTATTTT
d_call: -; clone_size: -; v_call: TRBV4-3; j_call: TRBJ2-3; cdr3_aa: CASSQGGSASTDTQYF; cdr3_nt: TGCGCCAGCAGCCAAGGAGGTAGCGCAAGCACAGATACGCAGTATTTT
d_call: -; clone_size: -; v_call: TRBV6-6; j_call: TRBJ1-2; cdr3_aa: CASKNDSYGYTF; cdr3_nt: TGTGCCAGCAAAAACGACAGCTATGGCTACACCTTC
d_call: TRBD1; clone_size: -; v_call: TRBV28; j_call: TRBJ1-5; cdr3_aa: CASSLGRTGVSNQPQHF; cdr3_nt: TGTGCCAGCAGTTTGGGGCGGACAGGGGTTAGCAATCAGCCCCAGCATTTT
d_call: -; clone_size: -; v_call: TRBV7-2; j_call: TRBJ2-5; cdr3_aa: CASSLFGETQYF; cdr3_nt: TGTGCCAGCAGCCTTTTCGGGGAGACCCAGTACTTC
d_call: -; clone_size: -; v_call: TRBV10-3; j_call: TRBJ2-6; cdr3_aa: CAISEQDSGANVLTF; cdr3_nt: TGTGCCATCAGTGAGCAGGACTCTGGGGCCAACGTCCTGACTTTC
d_call: -; clone_size: -; v_call: TRBV7-9; j_call: TRBJ1-2; cdr3_aa: CASGISTGDYGYTF; cdr3_nt: TGTGCCAGCGGAATTAGTACCGGAGACTATGGCTACACCTTC